These 16 T cell receptor beta chains were all obtained from the same sample, sequenced in a study of spatial heterogeneity in lung cancer. A single record per CDR3 protein comes from TCRdb applying MiXCR to the 5' RACE reads. The table lists 36,000 or so distinct CDR3 sequences, less than 5.5% of them singletons. The time point was: sample taken at primary tumor resection. Unsorted tumor, nontumor lung tissue or cryopreserved PBMC supplied the whole RNA. The sequencing here drew on PBMCs, taken at surgery. The receptor set was obtained from a female donor with early-stage non-small cell lung cancer.

This clonotype was picked up a small number of times. The chain links TRBV5-1 to TRBJ1-6; D perhaps matches TRBD1 (5 bases). The CDR3 has 16 amino acids. Trimming shortened V by 0 bases and J by 14 bases, and 21 bases separated the two germline ends. The germline V gene has CDR1 SGHRS and CDR2 YFSETQ. The CDR3 is CASSLASGSIIQALHF. The CDR3 region has the DNA TGCGCCAGCAGCTTGGCCTCAGGGTCGATAATTCAAGCCCTCCACTTT.

This clonotype was picked up many times. The chain employs TRBV3-1 and TRBJ2-3; D is unresolved. The CDR3 consists of 17 residues. CDR1 and CDR2 from the germline V gene are LGHDT and YNNKEL (reference sequence). V lost 4 bases and J lost 3, with 20 bases in between. DNA of the CDR3: TGTGCCAGCAGCCCGAGGAGTGCGCTAGAAGGAACAGATACGCAGTATTTT. Translated, it gives CASSPRSALEGTDTQYF.

This clonotype has ten or more counts. The chain links TRBV20-1 to TRBJ1-1; D remains ambiguous. The CDR3 has 13 amino acids. Between the trimmed V and J ends, which lost 4 bases and 0 bases, there was a span of 9 bases. Germline CDR1 is DFQATT and CDR2 is SNEGSKA (reference sequence). The chain's CDR3 is CSAIRDLNTEAFF. The CDR3 DNA reads TGCAGTGCTATACGAGACCTGAACACTGAAGCTTTCTTT.

Many counts were recorded for this clonotype. The chain combines TRBV24-1 with TRBJ2-7; D is uncertain. Trimming took 3 bases from V and 5 from J, leaving 19 bases between them. The CDR3 loop spans 16 amino acids. Germline assignment: CDR1 KGHDR and CDR2 SFDVKD. CDR3 coding DNA: TGTGCCACCAGTGATCCCCACGGACGGTACCCTGACGAGCAGTACTTC. It specifies CATSDPHGRYPDEQYF.

The sample holds many counts of this clonotype. Here the CDR3 DNA reads TGTGCCAGCAGTTACTTTGGTAGCACAGATACGCAGTATTTT. Its protein product is CASSYFGSTDTQYF. The V and J genes are TRBV6-2 or TRBV6-3 and TRBJ2-3; D is ambiguous. In germline, CDR1 is MNHEY, CDR2 SVGEGT. Trimming cost V 1 base and J 0 bases, with 5 bases left between them. The CDR3 has 14 residues.

For this clonotype: Being one base from a much bigger clone, this may be a read error. The chain recombines TRBV6-1 with TRBJ1-5, with unresolved D. Germline CDR1 MNHNS, CDR2 SASEGT. V gave up 2 bases and J gave up 6 bases, with 5 bases separating them. The CDR3 sequence is 12 residues long. CDR3 amino acids: CASSEMTQPQHF. CDR3 in DNA: TGTGCCAGCAGTGAAATGACTCAGCCCCAGCATTTT.

This clonotype has a handful of counts. J is TRBJ2-7 and V is TRBV27; 7 positions agree with TRBD1. V gave up 6 bases and J gave up 3 bases; unmatched junction bases: 5. The CDR3 extends over 13 amino acids. Germline assignment: CDR1 MNHEY and CDR2 SMNVEV (reference sequence). CDR3 DNA: TGTGCCAGCAGACGGACAGGAAACTACGAGCAGTACTTC. Translated, it gives CASRRTGNYEQYF.

This chain uses TRBV20-1 with TRBJ1-1; a weak D match, TRBD1 (6 bases). Looked up from germline, CDR1 is DFQATT and CDR2 is SNEGSKA (reference sequence). The ends were cut back, 2 bases at V and 6 bases at J, with 10 bases in the middle. This CDR3 is 12 amino acids long. The CDR3 reads CSARLRGSEAFF. The CDR3 DNA reads as TGCAGTGCTAGACTCAGGGGCTCTGAAGCTTTCTTT.

This clonotype was seen ten or more times. The chain couples TRBV5-1 to TRBJ2-1; either TRBD1 or TRBD2 may supply D (5 bases each). V lost 4 bases and J lost 6, with 14 bases in between. The CDR3 extends over 14 amino acids. From germline, CDR1 is SGHRS and CDR2 YFSETQ. The DNA of the CDR3 is TGCGCCAGCAGCGGTTCGGGGCTGATCAATGAGCAGTTCTTC. It is translated as CASSGSGLINEQFF.

By frequency in the sample, this clonotype is medium-sized. The genes are TRBV4-3 and TRBJ2-1; D perhaps matches TRBD1 (6 bases). Germline-derived CDR1 and CDR2 are LGHNA and YSLEER. V gave up 0 bases and J gave up 4 bases, with 10 bases separating them. The CDR3 length is 15 residues. The CDR3 sequence is CASSQDARGYNEQFF. The CDR3 DNA reads as TGCGCCAGCAGCCAAGATGCCAGGGGTTACAATGAGCAGTTCTTC.

This clonotype is a singleton in its sample. This chain uses TRBV27 with TRBJ2-7, with TRBD1 matching 10 bases. The CDR3 sequence is 16 residues long. Germline-derived CDR1 and CDR2 are MNHEY and SMNVEV (reference sequence). The V segment lost 5 bases and the J segment 4 bases; nucleotides outside the gene matches: 11. As DNA, the CDR3 is TGTGCCAGCAGTGCCGGCCGACAGGGGGCGAGGTACGAGCAGTACTTC. It codes for CASSAGRQGARYEQYF.

The genes are TRBV5-6 and TRBJ2-1; D unclear. The V end lost 2 bases, the J end lost 1 base, and 10 bases lay between the germline ends. Germline CDR1 SGHDT, CDR2 YYEEEE. This CDR3 is 15 amino acids long. The CDR3 loop reads CASSFVAASYNEQFF. The CDR3 DNA follows: TGTGCCAGCAGCTTCGTGGCGGCTTCCTACAATGAGCAGTTCTTC. Full variable domain (remainder filled in from reference TRBV5-6 and TRBJ2-1): DAGVTQSPTHLIKTRGQQVTLRCSPKSGHDTVSWYQQALGQGPQFIFQYYEEEERQRGNFPDRFSGHQFPNYSSELNVNALLLGDSALYLCASSFVAASYNEQFFGPGTRLTVL.

This clonotype was counted at least ten times. The chain links TRBV2 to TRBJ2-7; the D is unclear. The CDR3 covers 14 residues. CDR1 is SNHLY, CDR2 FYNNEI, per germline. Trimming removed 3 bases at V and 7 bases at J, with 16 bases between. CDR3 nucleotide sequence: TGTGCCAGCAGTGACGGGCTCGTCAGAGGTGAGCAGTACTTC. Its translation is CASSDGLVRGEQYF.

This clonotype showed up many times. CDR3 loop: CATSASGRRGGRNEQFF. The CDR3 nucleotides read TGTGCCACCAGTGCCTCGGGGCGGCGGGGGGGTCGGAATGAGCAGTTCTTC. The V call is TRBV24-1, the J call TRBJ2-1, with 9 bases aligning to TRBD2. The CDR3 is made up of 17 amino acids. Trimming cost V 5 bases and J 7 bases; bases outside gene matches: 14. Germline V gene data show CDR1 as KGHDR and CDR2 as SFDVKD.

This clonotype showed up just a few times. The chain joins TRBV7-2 to TRBJ2-1, with 7 nucleotides matching TRBD2. CDR1 is SGHTA, CDR2 FQGNSA, per germline. The length of the CDR3 is 15 residues. V was pared by 3 bases and J by 3 bases, with 5 bases of the junction left unmatched. CDR3 region: CASSFLAAIYNEQFF. The CDR3 DNA follows: TGTGCCAGCAGCTTCCTAGCGGCCATCTACAATGAGCAGTTCTTC.

This clonotype was found many times. The chain recombines TRBV9 with TRBJ2-1; the match to TRBD2 covers 11 bases. Germline V gives CDR1 SGDLS, CDR2 YYNGEE. This CDR3 has 14 amino acids. V shed 0 bases and J 9 bases; nucleotides not matched to a gene: 2. The CDR3: CASSVVAGGAEQFF. The DNA for the CDR3 is TGTGCCAGCAGCGTAGTAGCGGGAGGGGCTGAGCAGTTCTTC.